The 28 T cell receptor beta chains in this list originate from one sample, sequenced in a study of tumor-infiltrating lymphocytes in primary liver carcinoma (TCRdb year 2017). The sequencer listed for this sample is Illumina HiSeq 2500. Using a constant-region primer and ProtoScript II reverse transcriptase, TCRbeta-specific cDNA was reverse-transcribed from about 460 ng total RNA. Construction of the TCRbeta libraries relied on three nested rounds of multiplex PCR, following a slightly modified ARM-PCR procedure. Each of the first two PCR rounds ran for approximately 9 cycles using multiplex TRBV1-TRBV30 forward primers together with a Cbeta reverse primer. TCRdb reworked the public reads: Q25 trimming with fastp, MiXCR clone assembly, productive beta chains retained. Rows with one shared CDR3 protein collapse into an entry with the most common genes and DNA. This sample comprises about 74,000 distinct CDR3 sequences, nearly 70% of them detected only once. The ten largest clones represent about 27% of the sample.

Without any cell sorting, total RNA and DNA were co-extracted from around 18-30 mg of bulk tissue using the AllPrep DNA/RNA mini kit. Sequenced sample: liver tumor tissue from sampling region 4. The cell subset or site label corresponds to: tumor region T4, right-lateral pole. These receptors were collected from a man in his forties with primary liver carcinoma and hepatitis B virus infection.

In regard to this clonotype: A junction boundary mismatches the germline segment, possibly from a read error. The chain combines TRBV11-3 with TRBJ2-3; 11 bases line up with TRBD2. Germline CDR1 SGHNT, CDR2 YENEEA. CDR3 length equals 14 residues. The CDR3 nucleotides are TGTGCCGGCAGTACTAGCGGGGGCACAGACGCGCAGTATTTT. It encodes CAGSTSGGTDAQYF. The variable domain in full, with the rest retrieved from reference TRBV11-3 and TRBJ2-3, is EAGVVQSPRYKIIEKKQPVAFWCNPISGHNTLYWYLQNLGQGPELLIRYENEEAVDDSQLPKDRFSAERLKGVDSTLKIQPAELGDSAVYLCAGSTSGGTDAQYFGPGTRLTVL.

With regard to this clonotype: The conserved phenylalanine or tryptophan normally closing the CDR3 is absent here, so this likely arose from a read error. J is TRBJ2-7 and V is TRBV4-2, with D tentatively TRBD2 (5 bases). Germline CDR1 reads LGHNA; CDR2 reads YNFKEQ. The CDR3 has 15 residues. The V end lost 2 bases, the J end lost 2 bases, and 13 bases lay between the germline ends. The CDR3 region is CASSQNLGNTYEQYL. The DNA of the CDR3 is TGTGCCAGCAGCCAAAATCTCGGGAATACCTACGAGCAGTACTTA.

This sequence joins TRBV11-2 and TRBJ2-1, with no clear D. V was clipped by 1 base and J by 6 bases, with 1 base between them. Germline values: CDR1 SGHAT, CDR2 FQNNGV. The CDR3 runs to 11 residues. The CDR3 DNA is TGTGCCAGCAGCTTAGCCAATGAGCAGTTCTTC. This encodes CASSLANEQFF. The full variable domain, its missing parts supplied by reference TRBV11-2 and TRBJ2-1, is EAGVAQSPRYKIIEKRQSVAFWCNPISGHATLYWYQQILGQGPKLLIQFQNNGVVDDSQLPKDRFSAERLKGVDSTLKIQPAKLEDSAVYLCASSLANEQFFGPGTRLTVL.

As for this clonotype: At one boundary the junction diverges from the germline segment, which might be a read error. The CDR3 spells CASSVGRSDTQYF. CDR3 in DNA: TGTGCCAGCAGTGTAGGAAGGAGTGATACGCAGTACTTT. The V and J genes are TRBV11-2 and TRBJ2-3; the D is unclear. CDR3 length: 13 residues. Germline assignment: CDR1 SGHAT and CDR2 FQNNGV. Based on the CDR3 plus reference TRBV11-2 and TRBJ2-3, the full variable domain is EAGVAQSPRYKIIEKRQSVAFWCNPISGHATLYWYQQILGQGPKLLIQFQNNGVVDDSQLPKDRFSAERLKGVDSTLKIQPAKLEDSAVYLCASSVGRSDTQYFGPGTRLTVL.

This clonotype is a singleton in its sample. Germline is not matched at one junction end, which may reflect a read error. The chain carries TRBV5-1 and TRBJ2-2; perhaps D is TRBD1 or TRBD2 (5 bases each). Looked up from germline, CDR1 is SGHRS and CDR2 is YFSETQ. This CDR3 contains 17 residues. DNA of the CDR3: TGCGCCAGCACCTTGGCCGGGACGCACCAATGGGCCGGGGAGCTGTTTTTT. Protein sequence: CASTLAGTHQWAGELFF.

Remarks on this clonotype: One end of the junction does not line up with germline, which may come from a read error. V usage is TRBV6-6 and J usage is TRBJ2-1, with D possibly matching TRBD2 (5 bases). Germline V lookup: CDR1 MNHNY, CDR2 SVGAGI (reference sequence). This CDR3 comprises 16 residues. The CDR3 here is CVSRLSVLSSYNEQFF. The CDR3 DNA sequence: TGTGTCAGCAGGCTTAGCGTACTTAGCTCCTACAATGAACAGTTCTTC.

This clonotype turned up a few times. Possible read error: a much larger clone is one base away. The V call is TRBV5-1, the J call TRBJ2-7; D possibly matches TRBD1 or TRBD2 (6 bases each). Germline V gene sequence: CDR1 SGHRS, CDR2 YFSETQ. The CDR3 extends over 14 amino acids. The CDR3 is CASSLATGAYGQYF. The CDR3 DNA reads as TGCGCCAGCAGCTTAGCCACGGGGGCCTACGGGCAGTACTTC. The entire variable domain, with the rest obtained from reference TRBV5-1 and TRBJ2-7, is as follows: KAGVTQTPRYLIKTRGQQVTLSCSPISGHRSVSWYQQTPGQGLQFLFEYFSETQRNKGNFPGRFSGRQFSNSRSEMNVSTLELGDSALYLCASSLATGAYGQYFGPGTRLTVT.

As regards this clonotype: The CDR3 does not close with the conserved phenylalanine or tryptophan, likely indicating a read error. The rearrangement uses TRBV11-2 and TRBJ2-1, with D hard to call. Germline CDR1 is SGHAT and CDR2 is FQNNGV. The CDR3 is 12 amino acids. The DNA for the CDR3 is TGTGCCAGCAGCTTCCCGACCAATGAACAGTTCCTC. Protein: CASSFPTNEQFL.

As regards this clonotype: The junction and the germline gene differ at one end; a read error may be behind it. The chain employs TRBV5-4 and TRBJ1-1, with D unresolved. Germline CDR1 reads SGHNT; CDR2 reads YYREEE (reference sequence). The CDR3 contains 13 residues. The CDR3 sequence is CASSTPDRTEAFF. For the CDR3, the DNA is TGTGCCAGCAGCACCCCAGACCGTACTGAGGCTTTCTTT.

Concerning this clonotype itself: At one of its ends the junction is not consistent with the germline gene, which may arise from a read error. CDR3 region: CTSRRPANEAFF. The CDR3 region has the DNA TGTACCAGCAGACGACCGGCTAATGAAGCTTTCTTT. V gene TRBV12-3 or TRBV12-4 combines with J gene TRBJ1-1; the D is unclear. The CDR3 loop spans 12 amino acids.

In this sample, this clonotype turned up many times. The rearrangement joins TRBV7-9 to TRBJ2-3, with 11 bases aligning to TRBD2. This CDR3 spans 16 amino acids. Germline CDR1 reads SEHNR; CDR2 reads FQNEAQ (reference sequence). J gave up 4 bases and V 4 bases, and 7 bases lay outside the gene matches. The CDR3 loop reads CASSSPTSGTPDTQYF. The CDR3 DNA reads as TGTGCCAGCAGCTCACCGACTAGCGGGACCCCAGATACGCAGTATTTT.

As concerns this clonotype: At one of its ends the junction is not consistent with the germline gene, which may arise from a read error. V is TRBV11-2 and J is TRBJ2-3; TRBD2 aligns across 8 bases. The germline V gene encodes CDR1 SGHAT and CDR2 FQNNGV. This CDR3 spans 15 amino acids. The CDR3 spells CASSHTSGCEDMQYF. CDR3 nucleotides: TGTGCCAGCAGCCATACTAGCGGCTGCGAGGATATGCAGTATTTT. Drawing the rest from reference TRBV11-2 and TRBJ2-3, the complete variable domain is EAGVAQSPRYKIIEKRQSVAFWCNPISGHATLYWYQQILGQGPKLLIQFQNNGVVDDSQLPKDRFSAERLKGVDSTLKIQPAKLEDSAVYLCASSHTSGCEDMQYFGPGTRLTVL.

This clonotype was counted many times. This chain uses TRBV7-9 with TRBJ1-2; TRBD1 is a possible D gene (6 bases). CDR1 SEHNR and CDR2 FQNEAQ come from the germline V gene (reference sequence). The CDR3 has 13 amino acids. The V end was cut by 11 bases, the J end by 4 bases, with 17 bases between. The CDR3 here is CAPYHPRGYGYTF. For the CDR3, the DNA is TGTGCCCCCTATCACCCCAGGGGCTATGGCTACACCTTC.

Comments on this clonotype: This sequence may be a read error, since a much larger clone differs from it by one base. The chain recombines TRBV5-4 with TRBJ1-2; D gene unclear. The germline V gene has CDR1 SGHNT and CDR2 YYREEE (reference sequence). The CDR3 is 13 residues long. Here the CDR3 DNA reads TGTGCCAACAGCCTGAACGTCGGAAATGGCTACACCTTC. It yields the protein CANSLNVGNGYTF.

Regarding this clonotype: An end of the junction differs from the germline gene, which may be a read error. The chain links TRBV5-1 to TRBJ1-1; TRBD1 is a possible D gene (5 bases). This CDR3 is built from 14 residues. Germline V gene sequence: CDR1 SGHRS, CDR2 YFSETQ. The CDR3 sequence: CVSTLGGSSTEAFF. The CDR3 DNA is TGTGTCAGCACCTTGGGGGGAAGCTCGACAGAAGCTTTCTTT.

On this clonotype itself: This CDR3 is missing its conserved last phenylalanine or tryptophan, likely due to a read error. It is unclear where the CDR3 begins or ends on the DNA, so no DNA is shown, and the CDR3 is as TCRdb lists it. The CDR3 here is CATSRTGNTGELFL. The genes are TRBV28 and TRBJ2-2; TRBD1 reflects the table's D call only, with no check against the DNA. In germline, CDR1 is MDHEN, CDR2 SYDVKM. The length of the CDR3 is 14 amino acids, counting both ends.

A word on this clonotype: The CDR3 does not end in the conserved phenylalanine or tryptophan, so this is likely a read error. The gene calls are TRBV6-6 and TRBJ1-1; perhaps TRBD1 as D (5 bases). This CDR3 is built from 15 residues. Germline V gives CDR1 MNHNY, CDR2 SVGAGI (reference sequence). CDR3 residues: CGSSYRSAVNAEAFY. DNA for the CDR3: TGTGGCAGCAGTTACAGGTCTGCCGTCAACGCTGAAGCTTTCTAT.

A note on this clonotype: A much larger clone sits a single nucleotide away, making a read error possible. This chain connects TRBV6-1 to TRBJ1-5; TRBD1 is a possible D gene (5 bases). The CDR3 is 14 residues long. Germline-derived CDR1 and CDR2 are MNHNS and SASEGT. The CDR3 loop is CACSGTSLGQPQHF. The CDR3 nucleotides read TGTGCCTGCAGCGGGACGTCCCTAGGCCAGCCCCAGCATTTT.

On this clonotype: Mismatch with germline at one junction end may stem from a read error. The gene calls are TRBV10-1 and TRBJ1-1; D uncertain. Germline CDR1 WNHNN, CDR2 SYGVQD (reference sequence). CDR3 length: 13 amino acids. CDR3 DNA: TGTGCCAGCAATCTGATAGAGAACACTGAAGCTTTCTTT. As protein: CASNLIENTEAFF.

Remarks on this clonotype: One end of the junction varies from germline; a read error may be responsible. The rearrangement joins TRBV11-2 to TRBJ2-2; D gene uncertain. Germline V lookup: CDR1 SGHAT, CDR2 FQNNGV. The length of the CDR3 is 12 residues. The CDR3 nucleotides are TGTGCCAGCAGTACATACACCCGGGAGCTGTTTTTT. Its translation: CASSTYTRELFF.

As to this clonotype: As the CDR3 is not closed by the conserved phenylalanine or tryptophan, this likely results from a read error. The genes are TRBV11-2 and TRBJ2-7; TRBD2 is a possible D gene (5 bases). The CDR3 contains 16 residues. The germline CDR1 and CDR2 sequences are SGHAT and FQNNGV. Trimming removed 5 bases at V and 10 bases at J, with 27 bases between. In DNA form, the CDR3 reads TGTGCCAGCAGCCCCCCCCGGACGGGGTACGTCTACTATCAGTACATC. This encodes CASSPPRTGYVYYQYI.

Points on this clonotype: At one end, the junction sequence differs from germline, possibly due to a read error. The chain has TRBV6-5 and TRBJ2-2; a possible D gene is TRBD2 (6 bases). The CDR3 has 16 amino acids. Germline V gives CDR1 MNHEY, CDR2 SVGAGI. The CDR3 reads CASSYGGGPGTGGLFF. The CDR3 bases are TGTGCCAGCAGTTACGGAGGCGGGCCTGGCACCGGGGGGCTGTTTTTT.

In DNA, the CDR3 is TGTGCCACCAGTGACCCTACGACAGGCAACTATGGCTACACCTTC. Its translation is CATSDPTTGNYGYTF. The V gene is TRBV24-1, the J gene TRBJ1-2, with a tentative D call TRBD1 (6 bases). CDR3 size: 15 residues. Between the trimmed V and J ends, which lost 4 bases and 2 bases, there was a span of 13 bases. CDR1 is KGHDR and CDR2 is SFDVKD in the germline V gene.

The CDR3 bases are TGTGCCAGCAGCTTACTAGCGGGCAATGAGCAGTTCTTC. Translation: CASSLLAGNEQFF. This chain joins TRBV7-3 and TRBJ2-1, with 8 bases matching TRBD2. V was pared by 2 bases and J by 6 bases, with 0 bases of the junction left unmatched. In germline, CDR1 is SGHTA, CDR2 FQGTGA. The CDR3 has 13 residues.

Notes on this clonotype: This may stem from a read error, because a much larger clone lies one nucleotide away. The rearrangement uses TRBV5-1 and TRBJ2-7; TRBD1 is a possible D gene (5 bases). The germline CDR1 and CDR2 sequences are SGHRS and YFSETQ. V was pared by 0 bases and J by 9 bases, with 10 bases between. The CDR3 runs to 12 residues. The DNA of the CDR3 is TGCGCCAGCAGCTTGGGACAGAGCGTGCAGTACTTC. It is translated as CASSLGQSVQYF.

This chain links TRBV11-2 with TRBJ2-3, with a possible D match to TRBD2 (6 bases). V was cut by 11 bases and J by 10 bases, with 25 bases left in between. The CDR3 runs 14 residues. Germline V gene lookup returns CDR1 SGHAT and CDR2 FQNNGV. The CDR3 loop is CAGGVREPAEAQYF. DNA for the CDR3: TGTGCCGGAGGGGTACGGGAGCCCGCAGAAGCGCAGTATTTT.

V usage is TRBV20-1 and J usage is TRBJ2-5; 7 nucleotides match TRBD2. Germline V gene lookup returns CDR1 DFQATT and CDR2 SNEGSKA (reference sequence). The CDR3 has 15 residues. V lost 1 base, J lost 3 bases, and 8 bases stayed unmatched. As DNA, the CDR3 is TGCAGTGCTAGAGGTCTGGCGGGAGCCGAAGAGACCCAGTACTTC. Translated: CSARGLAGAEETQYF.

In regard to this clonotype: This could be a read error, since a much larger clone is one nucleotide away. This chain links TRBV5-1 with TRBJ2-5, with 8 bases that match TRBD1. Germline CDR1 and CDR2: SGHRS and YFSETQ. The CDR3 sequence is 16 residues long. CDR3 in amino acids: CASSAQPDRGGEIQYF. CDR3 DNA sequence: TGCGCCAGCAGTGCCCAGCCTGACAGGGGTGGAGAGATCCAGTACTTC.